This TCR beta chain derives from a study of control samples from healthy donors and cancer patients. Looked up from germline, CDR1 is KGHDR and CDR2 is SFDVKD. V was trimmed by 2 bases and J by 5 bases, leaving 11 bases between them. This CDR3 comprises 14 residues. The table came from immunoSEQ multiplex PCR; TCRdb's copy has only in-frame clones and leaves some out. The table includes 40,000 to 60,000 clones, 80% to 90% detected once. The TCR was taken from a woman in her 50s with lung cancer. Sequences were obtained from PBMCs. V usage is TRBV24-1 and J usage is TRBJ1-2; D not certain. The CDR3 loop is CATSDYSIQYGYTF. The CDR3 nucleotides are TGTGCCACCAGTGATTACAGTATCCAATATGGCTACACCTTC.